Sequencing of this TCR beta chain was carried out in a study of T cell repertoires in cytomegalovirus infection. Overall study: Public signatures in TCR beta pointed to CMV infection and matching HLA type. Study-level points and caveats: CMV carriers having the relevant HLA were flagged by cumulative public TCR beta family frequency. In two of eight donors, the top clonotype was HLA-C-restricted CMV-specific.

TCRdb reprocessed the reads via MiXCR and lists one record per CDR3 protein. The sample includes about 740,000 distinct CDR3 sequences, 35% of them seen just once. CDR1 is SEHNR and CDR2 is FQNEAQ in the germline V gene (reference sequence). The CDR3 runs 13 residues. A word on this clonotype: Antigen: not known. One end of the junction is discordant with germline, which a read error may explain.

This sequence joins TRBV7-9 and TRBJ1-1, with a weak D call TRBD1 (6 bases). Sequencing was performed on PBMCs. This clonotype was obtained from a human donor in good health (CMV status not recorded). Some clones in this sample may be carry-over from other donors' samples. The CDR3 region has the DNA TGTGCCAGCAGTATCCAGGGGAACTCTGAAGCTTTCTTT. Its translation: CASSIQGNSEAFF.